Following are 10 T cell receptor beta chains from one sample sequenced in a study of T cell changes during pregnancy in multiple sclerosis (dated by TCRdb to about 2019). Receptors were amplified or captured by the immunoSEQ multiplex PCR assay. The immuneACCESS repertoire file appears here via TCRdb, limited to in-frame rearrangements. These files lack a portion of the clones; in checked studies, under half of the deficit traces to unresolved V genes, and the cause of the others is not known. The sample includes some 110,000 clones, with roughly nine tenths observed a single time. 1.6% of the sample is in the top ten clones. Material: peripheral blood, obtained before pregnancy. The receptors were gathered from a female donor with multiple sclerosis, enrolled in a pregnancy study.

The rearrangement joins TRBV9 to TRBJ2-1; D is undetermined. V lost 4 bases to trimming and J lost 4 bases, with 6 bases between them. This CDR3 contains 12 residues. Germline V gene sequence: CDR1 SGDLS, CDR2 YYNGEE. The CDR3 loop is CASSPSYNEQFF. The CDR3 DNA reads TGTGCCAGCAGCCCCAGTTACAATGAGCAGTTCTTC.

This chain links TRBV6-5 with TRBJ2-3, with 9 bases aligning to TRBD1. This CDR3 comprises 13 residues. Germline-derived CDR1 and CDR2 are MNHEY and SVGAGI. V dropped 6 bases and J dropped 10; count of bases not matched to a gene: 8. This CDR3 is CASSLPGQGAQYF. In DNA, the CDR3 is TGTGCCAGCAGCCTTCCGGGACAGGGAGCGCAGTATTTT.

The chain joins TRBV5-5 to TRBJ2-2; the match to TRBD2 covers 7 bases. J gave up 5 bases and V 3 bases, and 10 bases lay outside the gene matches. Germline CDR1 SGHKS, CDR2 YYEKEE (reference sequence). The CDR3 has 16 amino acids. The CDR3 nucleotides read TGTGCCAGCAGCTCTCCCGGGACTATTATTACCGGGGAGCTGTTTTTT. It specifies CASSSPGTIITGELFF.

This chain uses TRBV6-1 with TRBJ1-1, with unresolved D. V was clipped by 6 bases and J by 3 bases, with 11 bases between them. The CDR3 totals 13 residues. Germline CDR1 reads MNHNS; CDR2 reads SASEGT. As DNA, the CDR3 is TGTGCCAGCAGCCTACTGAGAGACACTGAAGCTTTCTTT. Encoded protein: CASSLLRDTEAFF.

This chain uses TRBV30 with TRBJ2-2, with D tentatively TRBD2 (5 bases). Germline CDR1 and CDR2: GTSNPN and SVGIG (reference sequence). The germline V and J ends were trimmed by 0 bases and 6 bases, with 14 bases remaining between them. This CDR3 has 15 residues. CDR3 sequence: CAWSVRRLAAGELFF. The CDR3 coding sequence is TGTGCCTGGAGTGTACGGCGGCTAGCCGCCGGGGAGCTGTTTTTT.

The rearrangement links TRBV7-6 to TRBJ2-5; D is ambiguous. From germline, CDR1 is SGHVS and CDR2 FNYEAQ. V lost 5 bases to trimming and J lost 2 bases, with 15 bases between them. This CDR3 contains 15 residues. The CDR3 loop is CASSPIPREQETQYF. For the CDR3, the DNA is TGTGCCAGCAGCCCCATACCACGTGAGCAAGAGACCCAGTACTTC.

This clone was counted once. The chain employs TRBV7-3 and TRBJ2-1, with 12 nucleotides matching TRBD2. The CDR3 runs to 16 residues. Unmatched junction bases numbered 5, after V lost 6 bases and J lost 2 bases. In germline, CDR1 is SGHTA, CDR2 FQGTGA. CDR3 region: CASRLAGGTAYNEQFF. As DNA, the CDR3 is TGTGCCAGCAGGCTAGCGGGAGGGACTGCCTACAATGAGCAGTTCTTC.

V and J are TRBV7-6 and TRBJ1-1, with D maybe TRBD1 (5 bases). The CDR3 loop spans 16 amino acids. The V gene lost 0 bases and the J gene lost 5 bases, with 16 bases spanning the gap. CDR1 is SGHVS, CDR2 FNYEAQ, per germline. The CDR3 protein is CASSLAPQGLRTEAFF. The CDR3 region has the DNA TGTGCCAGCAGCTTAGCGCCGCAGGGACTTCGTACTGAAGCTTTCTTT.

The V gene is TRBV4-3, the J gene TRBJ1-2, with D maybe TRBD1 (6 bases). The CDR3 has 16 amino acids. V lost 1 base, J lost 5 bases, and 17 bases lay in between. The germline V gene has CDR1 LGHNA and CDR2 YSLEER. The CDR3 nucleotides are TGCGCCAGCAGCCAAGTGGTCCCGACAGGCCCTTATGGCTACACCTTC. This translates into CASSQVVPTGPYGYTF.

This chain uses TRBV21-1 with TRBJ1-3; TRBD1, the D gene given by the table, was not confirmed from the DNA. TRBV21-1 is an annotated pseudogene. This CDR3 region has 18 residues. The CDR3 DNA reads TGTGCCAGCAGCAAAGATGGGACAGGTCGACTCTCTGGAAACACCATATATTTT. Translating gives CASSKDGTGRLSGNTIYF.